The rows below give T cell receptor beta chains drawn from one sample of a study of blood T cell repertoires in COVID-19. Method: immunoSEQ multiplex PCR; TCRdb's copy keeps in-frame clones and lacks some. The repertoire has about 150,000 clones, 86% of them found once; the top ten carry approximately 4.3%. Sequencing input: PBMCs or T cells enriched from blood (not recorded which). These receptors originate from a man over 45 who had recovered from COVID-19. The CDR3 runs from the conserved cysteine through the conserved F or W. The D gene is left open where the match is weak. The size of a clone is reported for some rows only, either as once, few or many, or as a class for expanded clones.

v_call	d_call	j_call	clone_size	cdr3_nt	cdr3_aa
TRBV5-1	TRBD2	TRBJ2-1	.	TGCGCCAGCCGTCTCGGACTAGCGGGAGGTGGTGAGCAGTTCTTC	CASRLGLAGGGEQFF
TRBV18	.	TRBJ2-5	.	TGTGCCAGCTCACCCGGACAGCAAGAGACCCAGTACTTC	CASSPGQQETQYF
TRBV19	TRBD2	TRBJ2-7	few	TGTGCCAGTAGTATAGTACTAGCGGGAGCTCGGGAGCAGTACTTC	CASSIVLAGAREQYF
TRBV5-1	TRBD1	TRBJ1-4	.	TGCGCCAGCAGCTGGGGGACAGTTGGGGGTGAAAAACTGTTTTTT	CASSWGTVGGEKLFF
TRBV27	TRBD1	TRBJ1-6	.	TGTGCCAGCAGTTTAGTACAGGGGAGTTGGAATTCACCCCTCCACTTT	CASSLVQGSWNSPLHF
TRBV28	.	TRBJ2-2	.	TGTGCCAGCAGTTTGACCGGGACATATAGAGGGGAGCTGTTTTTT	CASSLTGTYRGELFF
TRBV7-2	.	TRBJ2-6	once	TGTGCCAGCAGCTTAGGGAGGGGCGGGGGCCTCTGGGCCAACGTCCTGACTTTC	CASSLGRGGGLWANVLTF
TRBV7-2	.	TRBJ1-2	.	TGTGCCAGCAGCTTCCTATTAGGGCCCGCGGCGGGGCCTGGGGGCTACACCTTC	CASSFLLGPAAGPGGYTF
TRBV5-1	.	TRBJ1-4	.	TGCGCCAGCAGCTTGGCGGCAGACTATGAAAAACTGTTTTTT	CASSLAADYEKLFF
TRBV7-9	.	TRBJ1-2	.	TGTGCCAGCAGCTTAGCGCCAACAGGTGATAAACATGGCTACACCTTC	CASSLAPTGDKHGYTF
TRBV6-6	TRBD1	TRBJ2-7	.	TGTGCCAGCAGCCCGAGGGACAGGGGTTCCTACGAGCAGTACTTC	CASSPRDRGSYEQYF
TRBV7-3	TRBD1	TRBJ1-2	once	TGTGCCAGCAGCTTAGGGGACAGGGAGGAAGGCTACACCTTC	CASSLGDREEGYTF
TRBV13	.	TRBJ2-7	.	TGTGCCAGCAGCTGGTCCTCAATCTTAACTAGCAGCACCTACGAGCAGTACTTC	CASSWSSILTSSTYEQYF
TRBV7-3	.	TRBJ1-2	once	TGTGCCAGCAGCTTAACGGGCGGGTTAGCTAACTATGGCTACACCTTC	CASSLTGGLANYGYTF
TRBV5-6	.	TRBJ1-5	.	TGTGCCAGCAGCTTGAGGGGCTCCAATCAGCCCCAGCATTTT	CASSLRGSNQPQHF
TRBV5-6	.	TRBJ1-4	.	TGTGCCAGCAGCTTGGGCAGGGTGTGGGGGCTAAATGAAAAACTGTTTTTT	CASSLGRVWGLNEKLFF
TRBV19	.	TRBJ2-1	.	TGTGCCAGTAAATTGGGGCAGTACAATGAGCAGTTCTTC	CASKLGQYNEQFF
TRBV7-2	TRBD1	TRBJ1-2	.	TGTGCCAGCAGCTTAGCTGGACAGGTGGCAACTTATGGCTACACCTTC	CASSLAGQVATYGYTF
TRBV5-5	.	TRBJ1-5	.	TGTGCCAGCAGCTTTAACAGGATAGGTCAGCCCCAGCATTTT	CASSFNRIGQPQHF
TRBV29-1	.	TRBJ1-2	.	TGCAGCGTTCCTAGACAGGCTAACTATGGCTACACCTTC	CSVPRQANYGYTF
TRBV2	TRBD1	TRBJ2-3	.	TGTGCCAGCAGGAGACAGGGGATGGCCACAGATACGCAGTATTTT	CASRRQGMATDTQYF
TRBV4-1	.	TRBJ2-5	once	TGCGCCAGCAGCCAAGATCAGGGTTTTGTTCAAGAGACCCAGTACTTC	CASSQDQGFVQETQYF
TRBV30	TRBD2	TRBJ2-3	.	TGTGCCTGGATACGAGGCGGGGGGCCCACAGATACGCAGTATTTT	CAWIRGGGPTDTQYF
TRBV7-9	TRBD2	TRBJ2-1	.	TGTGCCAGCAGCAAATCAACTAGAGGGCTAGCGGAGCACTCCTACAATGAGCAGTTCTTC	CASSKSTRGLAEHSYNEQFF
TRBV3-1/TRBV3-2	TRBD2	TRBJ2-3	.	TGTGCCAGCAGCCAAGATTATATTCTGCGGGGGGCCGAGATAGATACGCAGTATTTT	CASSQDYILRGAEIDTQYF
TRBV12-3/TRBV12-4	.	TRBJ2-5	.	TGTGCCAGCAGTGAGGTCCAAGAGACCCAGTACTTC	CASSEVQETQYF
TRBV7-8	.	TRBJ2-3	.	TGTGCCAGCAGCTTAGTTAGCGGAAGCACAGATACGCAGTATTTT	CASSLVSGSTDTQYF
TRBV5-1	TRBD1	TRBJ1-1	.	TGCGCCAGCAGCCTGGACAGGGGGATGTCCACTGAAGCTTTCTTT	CASSLDRGMSTEAFF
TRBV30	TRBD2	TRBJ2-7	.	TGTGCCTGGAGTGTACGAGCGGGAGGCCCCCGCTACGAGCAGTACTTC	CAWSVRAGGPRYEQYF
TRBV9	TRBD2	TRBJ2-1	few	TGTGCCAGCAGTCGAAGGGGACTAGCGGGGGGCACTGAGCAGTTCTTC	CASSRRGLAGGTEQFF
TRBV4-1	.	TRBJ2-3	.	TGCGCCAGCAGCCAAGTAGGACTTAGCACAGATACGCAGTATTTT	CASSQVGLSTDTQYF
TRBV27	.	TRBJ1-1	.	TGTGCCACCAAAAGCCCGTCGTTCATGAACACTGAAGCTTTCTTT	CATKSPSFMNTEAFF
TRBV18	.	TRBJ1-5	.	TGTGCCAGCTCCCCAGCACCCTATAGCAATCAGCCCCAGCATTTT	CASSPAPYSNQPQHF